Below, one TCR beta chain is given with its context. This specimen comes from a study of blood T cell repertoires in COVID-19. Study-wide context: From the United States, Italy and Spain came samples of acute and convalescent COVID-19.

In the original processing: Amplified reference gene primers provided the basis for estimating nucleated cell counts. Assay: immunoSEQ multiplex PCR; the TCRdb copy retains only in-frame clones and omits some. V and J calls and clone size are those listed in that table; D and trimming were worked out from the DNA. The sample includes tens of thousands of clones, roughly nine tenths of them seen just once. The sample taken for sequencing was peripheral blood. The sequence was collected from an elderly man in a cohort sampled during active COVID-19.

CDR3 sequence (DNA): TGTGCCAGCAGTGTAGGGACAGCCTTCTCTTCACCCCTCCACTTT. Its translation is CASSVGTAFSSPLHF. The chain employs TRBV6-4 and TRBJ1-6; 7 bases are shared with TRBD1. Germline-derived CDR1 and CDR2 are MRHNA and SNTAGT. CDR3 length: 15 amino acids. Trimming removed 4 bases from V and 9 bases from J; junction bases left unmatched: 9.